These 27 T cell receptor beta chains came from one sample sequenced in a study of blood T cells in healthy people across ages. A J-beta primer mix and a sample-barcoded 5' primer were used in a second PCR of roughly 7 to 12 cycles. TCRdb recomputed calls from the 5' RACE reads with MiXCR, one row per CDR3 protein. The sample contains under 1 million distinct CDR3 sequences, under 55% of which appear only once. Input material: blood. The receptors here all came from a man in his 60s in good health.

J is TRBJ1-1 and V is TRBV4-3, with D uncertain. Germline CDR1 reads LGHNA; CDR2 reads YSLEER. The CDR3 totals 18 residues. V dropped 0 bases and J dropped 6 bases, with 23 bases sitting between them. CDR3 loop: CASSQDIPIRTYVPEAFF. The CDR3 nucleotides are TGCGCCAGCAGCCAAGATATCCCCATCAGAACTTATGTCCCTGAAGCTTTCTTT.

This clonotype has just a few counts. Written as DNA, the CDR3 is TGCAGTGCTTACGAGGGACCCCCTAACTATGGCTACACCTTC. The encoded protein is CSAYEGPPNYGYTF. The rearrangement links TRBV20-1 to TRBJ1-2; weak D call: TRBD1 (5 bases). Trimming took 5 bases from V and 0 from J, leaving 13 bases between them. This CDR3 has 14 residues. The germline V gene encodes CDR1 DFQATT and CDR2 SNEGSKA (reference sequence).

The V call is TRBV6-5, the J call TRBJ2-1; D unresolved. The germline V gene encodes CDR1 MNHEY and CDR2 SVGAGI. The CDR3 totals 13 residues. Between the trimmed V and J ends, which lost 6 bases and 4 bases, there was a span of 10 bases. As DNA, the CDR3 is TGTGCCAGCAGACAAACTTTTTACAATGAGCAGTTCTTC. Translation: CASRQTFYNEQFF.

The chain links TRBV6-6 to TRBJ2-1, with 7 bases identical to TRBD1. Unmatched junction bases numbered 4, after V lost 5 bases and J lost 6 bases. Per the germline V gene, CDR1 is MNHNY and CDR2 is SVGAGI (reference sequence). There are 13 residues in the CDR3. The CDR3 is CASSPTGPNEQFF. In DNA form, the CDR3 reads TGTGCCAGCAGTCCGACAGGGCCCAATGAGCAGTTCTTC.

This clonotype was found a few times. The chain joins TRBV4-1 to TRBJ1-5; D perhaps matches TRBD1 (6 bases). V was pared by 1 base and J by 3 bases, with 10 bases between. The CDR3 loop spans 15 amino acids. Per the germline V gene, CDR1 is MGHRA and CDR2 is YSYEKL. CDR3 nucleotides: TGCGCCAGCAGCCAAGGGACAGTTGACAATCAGCCCCAGCATTTT. It yields the protein CASSQGTVDNQPQHF.

This clonotype was recorded a few times. The chain uses TRBV12-3 or TRBV12-4 and TRBJ2-5; D call uncertain. V was pared by 6 bases and J by 5 bases, with 13 bases between. The CDR3 totals 13 residues. The CDR3 DNA is TGTGCCAGCAGCCCTTTAGTGGTGGAGACCCAGTACTTC. Protein sequence: CASSPLVVETQYF.

The rearrangement links TRBV4-1 to TRBJ1-4; 12 positions match TRBD1. The junction had 9 bases not matched to a gene; V was cut back by 4 bases and J by 0 bases. CDR3 length: 19 amino acids. Looked up from germline, CDR1 is MGHRA and CDR2 is YSYEKL. The CDR3 spells CASSRVPGQGASTNEKLFF. The CDR3 DNA reads as TGCGCCAGCAGCCGGGTACCGGGACAGGGGGCTTCAACTAATGAAAAACTGTTTTTT.

The chain joins TRBV5-5 to TRBJ2-1, with a tentative D call TRBD2 (7 bases). Germline assignment: CDR1 SGHKS and CDR2 YYEKEE (reference sequence). Trimming stripped 3 bases from V and 0 bases from J, with 13 bases between. The CDR3 covers 16 residues. As DNA, the CDR3 is TGTGCCAGCAGCTCACCCGGGGGGCCCTCCTACAATGAGCAGTTCTTC. It specifies CASSSPGGPSYNEQFF.

The rearrangement uses TRBV7-2 and TRBJ2-7; D gene ambiguous. This CDR3 has 14 amino acids. Trimming removed 5 bases from V and 0 bases from J, with 11 bases in between. The germline gives CDR1 SGHTA, CDR2 FQGNSA. The chain's CDR3 is CASSPPTPSYEQYF. CDR3 sequence (DNA): TGTGCCAGCAGCCCGCCGACCCCCTCCTACGAGCAGTACTTC.

V and J are TRBV2 and TRBJ2-7, with a weak D call TRBD1 (6 bases). The V and J ends lost 3 bases and 4 bases respectively, with 13 bases between them. The germline V gene encodes CDR1 SNHLY and CDR2 FYNNEI. The CDR3 consists of 14 residues. CDR3 sequence (DNA): TGTGCCAGCAGTGACAACAGGGTTCGTTACGAGCAGTACTTC. Its protein product is CASSDNRVRYEQYF.

This clonotype was observed a few times. This chain uses TRBV29-1 with TRBJ2-7; D might be TRBD1 or TRBD2, each matching 5 bases. This CDR3 is built from 13 residues. From germline, CDR1 is SQVTM and CDR2 ANQGSEA. With 8 bases removed from V and 3 bases from J, the gap between germline ends came to 17 bases. The CDR3 loop reads CSFSRTGRYEQYF. CDR3 in DNA: TGCAGCTTCTCCCGGACGGGACGCTACGAGCAGTACTTC.

This clonotype has only a few counts. This chain connects TRBV11-2 to TRBJ2-5; a weak D match, TRBD2 (5 bases). CDR1 is SGHAT, CDR2 FQNNGV, per germline. Trimming removed 0 bases from V and 4 bases from J, with 9 bases in between. CDR3 length: 14 amino acids. The CDR3: CASSLERTSETQYF. CDR3 DNA: TGTGCCAGCAGCTTAGAGAGGACTTCAGAGACCCAGTACTTC.

The rearrangement links TRBV7-2 to TRBJ1-4, with 8 bases identical to TRBD1. There are 17 residues in the CDR3. The ends lost 1 base at V and 8 bases at J; junction bases unmatched: 12. Germline assignment: CDR1 SGHTA and CDR2 FQGNSA. The CDR3 sequence is CASSLEGQGATWEKLFF. In DNA form, the CDR3 reads TGTGCCAGCAGCTTAGAGGGGCAGGGGGCCACCTGGGAAAAACTGTTTTTT.

The chain uses TRBV27 and TRBJ2-7; D is possibly TRBD2 (6 bases). The CDR3 is made up of 14 amino acids. Per germline, CDR1 MNHEY and CDR2 SMNVEV (reference sequence). V lost 3 bases and J 2 bases, leaving 11 bases between the germline ends. The CDR3: CASSFSGRTYEQYF. CDR3 nucleotide sequence: TGTGCCAGCAGTTTTAGCGGACGGACCTACGAGCAGTACTTC.

This clonotype appeared a few times. This rearrangement joins TRBV4-3 to TRBJ2-5; 10 bases fit TRBD2. The CDR3 totals 18 residues. From germline, CDR1 is LGHNA and CDR2 YSLEER. The V segment lost 1 base and the J segment 5 bases; nucleotides outside the gene matches: 13. This chain's CDR3 is CASSQGDTSGEARETQYF. The CDR3 DNA sequence: TGCGCCAGCAGCCAAGGGGACACTAGCGGGGAAGCGAGGGAGACCCAGTACTTC.

With regard to this clonotype: Being one base from a much bigger clone, this may be a read error. V usage is TRBV9 and J usage is TRBJ2-7; possibly TRBD2 for D (5 bases). The germline V gene has CDR1 SGDLS and CDR2 YYNGEE. This CDR3 contains 15 residues. The CDR3, as DNA: TGTGTCAGCAGCGTCGAGGGAGATGCCTCCTACGAGCAGTACTTC. Amino acids: CVSSVEGDASYEQYF.

The rearrangement uses TRBV6-5 and TRBJ1-1, with a weak D call TRBD1 (6 bases). Trimming cost V 4 bases and J 0 bases, with 12 bases left between them. Germline V lookup: CDR1 MNHEY, CDR2 SVGAGI. This CDR3 region has 15 residues. The DNA for the CDR3 is TGTGCCAGCAGTTCGGTGAACAGGGTGAACACTGAAGCTTTCTTT. Amino acids: CASSSVNRVNTEAFF.

This chain links TRBV6-6 with TRBJ2-2; 7 bases match TRBD1. Germline CDR1 is MNHNY and CDR2 is SVGAGI (reference sequence). The CDR3 is made up of 15 amino acids. V shed 6 bases, J shed 1 base, and the junction held 5 bases outside the gene matches. The CDR3 DNA follows: TGTGCCAGCAGAGCCCGGACAGGGAACACCGGGGAGCTGTTTTTT. This encodes CASRARTGNTGELFF.

V usage is TRBV27 and J usage is TRBJ2-3; 11 bases align to TRBD2. V dropped 1 base and J dropped 6; count of bases not matched to a gene: 12. The CDR3 contains 18 residues. In germline, CDR1 is MNHEY, CDR2 SMNVEV (reference sequence). The CDR3 bases are TGTGCCAGCAGTTTATACCGGACTAGCGGGTATCTAGTGGATACGCAGTATTTT. Translated: CASSLYRTSGYLVDTQYF.

Remarks on this clonotype: The junction departs from germline at one end; a sequencing error may be responsible. This chain links TRBV27 with TRBJ2-4, with 7 bases aligning to TRBD2. Germline-derived CDR1 and CDR2 are MNHEY and SMNVEV (reference sequence). The CDR3 spans 18 residues. The CDR3 region is CTSSPQGGSILAKNIQYF. The CDR3 DNA is TGTACCAGCAGTCCTCAGGGAGGGTCCATCTTAGCCAAAAACATTCAGTACTTC.

The rearrangement links TRBV6-6 to TRBJ1-2; the match to TRBD1 covers 9 bases. The CDR3 runs to 15 residues. V dropped 0 bases and J dropped 6; count of bases not matched to a gene: 5. Germline CDR1 reads MNHNY; CDR2 reads SVGAGI (reference sequence). The CDR3 loop reads CASSYSRQGGDGYTF. The CDR3 DNA reads TGTGCCAGCAGTTACTCTAGACAGGGGGGCGATGGCTACACCTTC.

The chain uses TRBV2 and TRBJ2-7, with 9 bases that match TRBD2. This CDR3 is 15 amino acids long. Germline CDR1 reads SNHLY; CDR2 reads FYNNEI. V was clipped by 7 bases and J by 3 bases; unmatched bases: 10. The DNA of the CDR3 is TGTGCCAGCAACCTTCCAGCGGGGGGAGGCTACGAGCAGTACTTC. It encodes CASNLPAGGGYEQYF.

DNA of the CDR3: TGTGCCAGCAGTTTAGGTCCGACCGGTGGTGGCTACACCTTC. Translation: CASSLGPTGGGYTF. V gene TRBV12-3 or TRBV12-4 combines with J gene TRBJ1-2; D uncertain. V was cut by 1 base and J by 7 bases, with 13 bases left in between. The CDR3 is 14 amino acids.

V usage is TRBV25-1 and J usage is TRBJ1-6; D remains ambiguous. Germline lookup yields CDR1 MGHDK and CDR2 SYGVNS. The V end was cut by 1 base, the J end by 6 bases, with 4 bases between. The CDR3 is made up of 13 amino acids. The CDR3 region has the DNA TGTGCCAGCAGTGAATTTGGTAATTCACCCCTCCACTTT. This translates into CASSEFGNSPLHF.

The rearrangement joins TRBV20-1 to TRBJ2-5; a possible D gene is TRBD2 (5 bases). CDR3 length equals 13 residues. Trimming shortened V by 4 bases and J by 5 bases, and 14 bases separated the two germline ends. Germline-derived CDR1 and CDR2 are DFQATT and SNEGSKA (reference sequence). As DNA, the CDR3 is TGCAGTGCTACTAGTGCCCGGGGTGAGACCCAGTACTTC. Its translation is CSATSARGETQYF.

Only a few counts were recorded for this clonotype. The chain links TRBV12-3 or TRBV12-4 to TRBJ2-4; TRBD2 agrees at 7 bases. Trimming took 6 bases from V and 0 from J; bases not matched to a gene: 5. This CDR3 region has 15 residues. DNA for the CDR3: TGTGCCAGCAGCTCAGCGGGGATAGCCAAAAACATTCAGTACTTC. Its protein is CASSSAGIAKNIQYF.

CDR3 sequence: CASSPRGQENYEQYF. The DNA of the CDR3 is TGTGCCAGCTCACCACGGGGACAGGAGAACTACGAGCAGTACTTC. This rearrangement joins TRBV18 to TRBJ2-5; 8 positions agree with TRBD1. Matching the DNA end better, TRBJ2-7 makes the J call doubtful. CDR1 is KGHSH, CDR2 LQKENI, per germline. The length of the CDR3 is 15 residues.